This T cell receptor (beta chain) was recovered during a study of regulatory T cells in long-lasting Graves disease. This sample's time point: persistent/refractory GD, antithyroid drugs over 5 years with positive TRAb. Extracted RNA from PBMCs served as the source of the TCR library. Diagnosis followed American Thyroid Association guidelines for Graves' disease. For this clonotype: The antigen is unknown.

Libraries of TCR beta came from iRepertoire HTBI primers plus Arm-PCR of CDR3 regions. TCRdb fed the multiplex PCR reads into MiXCR, producing one record per CDR3 protein. The top ten hold around 7% of the sample, which has hundreds of thousands of distinct CDR3 sequences, roughly 21% seen once. Study conclusions and caveats: Favored gene segments in persistent disease were TRBV28, TRBJ1-2 and TRBJ2-5.

J was trimmed by 0 bases and V by 0 bases; bases with no gene match: 5. This CDR3 region has 16 residues. Looked up from germline, CDR1 is SEHNR and CDR2 is FQNEAQ (reference sequence). The V gene is TRBV7-9, the J gene TRBJ2-7; 7 nucleotides agree with TRBD2. The clonotype comes from a female donor with Graves disease. Specimen: peripheral blood mononuclear cells (PBMCs), collected when the disease was refractory, from a patient treated with antithyroid drugs. CDR3: CASSLAQAGVSYEQYF. CDR3 bases: TGTGCCAGCAGCTTAGCGCAGGCGGGAGTCTCCTACGAGCAGTACTTC. The full variable domain, rest sourced from reference TRBV7-9 and TRBJ2-7, is DTGVSQNPRHKITKRGQNVTFRCDPISEHNRLYWYRQTLGQGPEFLTYFQNEAQLEKSRLLSDRFSAERPKGSFSTLEIQRTEQGDSAMYLCASSLAQAGVSYEQYFGPGTRLTVT.